These T cell receptor beta chains were read from a single sample in a study of chemoradiotherapy in HPV16-positive cancers. TCRdb's table, derived via immunoSEQ multiplex PCR, lists solely in-frame clones and lacks some. Among some 10,000 clones listed, roughly 80% were seen once. The sample consisted of blood, taken from a patient who underwent chemoradiotherapy. These receptors came from a human donor with HPV-associated anogenital cancer. CDR3s include the opening cysteine and the closing phenylalanine or tryptophan. The D gene is left open where the match is weak. Size tells how often a clone was seen (once, few, many) or the class of an expanded clone, and some rows leave it out.

size,V,J,D,CDR3,DNA
NA,TRBV6-1,TRBJ1-1,NA,CASNYIDTEAFF,TGTGCCAGCAATTACATAGACACTGAAGCTTTCTTT
NA,TRBV27,TRBJ2-2,NA,CASSLSGGIGELFF,TGTGCCAGCAGTTTATCCGGTGGTATCGGGGAGCTGTTTTTT
NA,TRBV5-6,TRBJ2-7,TRBD1,CASSSGQGEGYEQYF,TGTGCCAGCAGCTCGGGACAGGGGGAAGGATACGAGCAGTACTTC
NA,TRBV5-1,TRBJ2-5,TRBD2,CASSSGIRTSGEETQYF,TGCGCCAGCAGCTCGGGAATCAGGACTAGCGGGGAAGAGACCCAGTACTTC
NA,TRBV4-1,TRBJ2-7,NA,CASSQGPQGFYEQYF,TGCGCCAGCAGCCAAGGACCCCAGGGATTCTACGAGCAGTACTTC
NA,TRBV7-3,TRBJ2-5,NA,CASSPNRETQYF,TGTGCCAGCAGCCCCAATAGAGAGACCCAGTACTTC
NA,TRBV9,TRBJ1-2,NA,CASSVDPGSGYTF,TGTGCCAGCAGCGTAGATCCCGGGTCTGGCTACACCTTC
NA,TRBV19,TRBJ2-4,TRBD1,CASSQGGTYKNIQYF,TGTGCCAGTAGCCAAGGGGGCACCTACAAAAACATTCAGTACTTC
NA,TRBV9,TRBJ2-2,NA,CASSVAARANTGELFF,TGTGCCAGCAGCGTAGCCGCGCGAGCGAACACCGGGGAGCTGTTTTTT
NA,TRBV7-9,TRBJ2-7,NA,CASSPGISDEQYF,TGTGCCAGCAGCCCCGGGATTTCGGACGAGCAGTACTTC
NA,TRBV18,TRBJ2-7,NA,CASSPGGGASYEQYF,TGTGCCAGCTCACCGGGCGGAGGGGCATCCTACGAGCAGTACTTC
NA,TRBV5-1,TRBJ1-1,NA,CASSLKANTEAFF,TGCGCCAGCAGCTTGAAGGCGAACACTGAAGCTTTCTTT
NA,TRBV4-1,TRBJ1-1,NA,CASSTGHMNTEAFF,TGCGCCAGCAGCACGGGACACATGAACACTGAAGCTTTCTTT
NA,TRBV7-6,TRBJ2-1,NA,CASSLRALPGGEQFF,TGTGCCAGCAGCTTAAGGGCCCTCCCCGGGGGTGAGCAGTTCTTC
once,TRBV11-1,TRBJ1-1,TRBD1,CASSLGWDRGEAFF,TGTGCCAGCAGCTTAGGATGGGACAGGGGTGAAGCTTTCTTT
few,TRBV6-1,TRBJ2-1,TRBD2,CASSEATSGANEQFF,TGTGCCAGCAGTGAAGCGACTAGCGGGGCAAATGAGCAGTTCTTC
NA,TRBV5-4,TRBJ2-2,TRBD2,CASERGSGDTGELFF,TGTGCCAGCGAGCGGGGTAGTGGGGACACCGGGGAGCTGTTTTTT
NA,TRBV7-2,TRBJ2-3,NA,CASSLTDTQYF,TGTGCCAGCAGCTTAACAGATACGCAGTATTTT
NA,TRBV7-6,TRBJ1-2,NA,CASSQTAGGGGYTF,TGTGCCAGCAGCCAAACTGCCGGGGGTGGCGGCTACACCTTC
NA,TRBV7-9,TRBJ2-7,TRBD1,CASSLDTGGFFYEQYF,TGTGCCAGCAGTTTGGATACAGGGGGTTTTTTCTACGAGCAGTACTTC
NA,TRBV7-2,TRBJ2-7,NA,CASSLGVGGSYEQYF,TGTGCCAGCAGCTTAGGTGTTGGGGGGAGCTACGAGCAGTACTTC
NA,TRBV5-6,TRBJ2-7,TRBD2,CASSSPGSGEMYEQYF,TGTGCCAGCAGCTCCCCGGGTAGCGGGGAAATGTACGAGCAGTACTTC
NA,TRBV7-9,TRBJ1-1,NA,CASSGHGTHNTEAFF,TGTGCCAGCAGCGGACATGGGACTCACAACACTGAAGCTTTCTTT
few,TRBV5-4,TRBJ1-1,NA,CASSFRGFNTEAFF,TGTGCCAGCAGCTTTCGGGGCTTCAACACTGAAGCTTTCTTT
NA,TRBV7-2,TRBJ2-7,NA,CASSLTARYEQYF,TGTGCCAGCAGCTTAACGGCTCGCTACGAGCAGTACTTC
NA,TRBV5-6,TRBJ2-7,TRBD1,CASSWLTQGVYEQYF,TGTGCCAGCAGCTGGTTAACGCAGGGGGTCTACGAGCAGTACTTC
NA,TRBV5-6,TRBJ1-2,NA,CASRRDVGYTF,TGTGCCAGCAGGAGGGACGTCGGCTACACCTTC
NA,TRBV10-1,TRBJ1-3,NA,CASSDWGGGGENTIYF,TGCGCCAGCAGTGATTGGGGCGGTGGAGGAGAAAACACCATATATTTT
NA,TRBV5-1,TRBJ2-2,TRBD1,CASSFDRAEGELFF,TGCGCCAGCAGCTTCGACAGGGCAGAAGGGGAGCTGTTTTTT
NA,TRBV5-6,TRBJ1-4,NA,CASSLEWAGDEKLFF,TGTGCCAGCAGCTTGGAATGGGCAGGGGATGAAAAACTGTTTTTT
NA,TRBV6-5,TRBJ1-2,NA,CASSYWGLDVGGYTF,TGTGCCAGCAGTTACTGGGGCCTGGATGTGGGAGGCTACACCTTC
NA,TRBV5-1,TRBJ2-6,NA,CASSPMPGAGANVLTF,TGCGCCAGCAGCCCGATGCCAGGGGCTGGGGCCAACGTCCTGACTTTC
NA,TRBV27,TRBJ1-4,NA,CASSLEFREEEKLFF,TGTGCCAGCAGTTTGGAGTTCAGGGAGGAGGAAAAACTGTTTTTT
few,TRBV6-5,TRBJ2-5,TRBD2,CASSYQRGGIKTQYF,TGTGCCAGCAGTTACCAGCGGGGGGGCATTAAGACCCAGTACTTC
NA,TRBV28,TRBJ2-1,NA,CASSLRAGNPFF,TGTGCCAGCAGTTTAAGGGCGGGAAACCCGTTCTTC
NA,TRBV18,TRBJ1-5,NA,CASSGGSNQPQHF,TGTGCCAGCTCAGGGGGTAGCAATCAGCCCCAGCATTTT
NA,TRBV7-6,TRBJ1-3,TRBD1,CASSLWAGGAENTIYF,TGTGCCAGCAGCTTATGGGCAGGGGGCGCGGAAAACACCATATATTTT
NA,TRBV6-6,TRBJ1-5,TRBD1,CASSSTGGGNQPQHF,TGTGCCAGCAGTTCCACAGGGGGTGGCAATCAGCCCCAGCATTTT
NA,TRBV7-3,TRBJ2-3,TRBD2,CASNDQKGSGEGDTQYF,TGTGCCAGCAACGATCAAAAGGGAAGCGGGGAGGGCGATACGCAGTATTTT
NA,TRBV7-8,TRBJ2-1,TRBD2,CASSRPASGVLYNEQFF,TGTGCCAGCAGCCGCCCGGCTAGCGGGGTACTTTACAATGAGCAGTTCTTC
NA,TRBV19,TRBJ2-3,NA,CASSGPGTDTQYF,TGTGCCAGTAGTGGACCTGGGACAGATACGCAGTATTTT
NA,TRBV14,TRBJ2-5,NA,CASSQDRMGATGETQYF,TGTGCCAGCAGCCAAGATCGAATGGGGGCGACAGGAGAGACCCAGTACTTC
NA,TRBV14,TRBJ2-3,NA,CASSLLGGATDTQYF,TGTGCCAGCAGCCTCCTAGGGGGGGCCACAGATACGCAGTATTTT
NA,TRBV7-6,TRBJ2-2,TRBD2,CASSLSLGLAGTLNTGELFF,TGTGCCAGCAGCTTATCCTTAGGACTAGCGGGGACACTGAACACCGGGGAGCTGTTTTTT
NA,TRBV7-8,TRBJ2-5,NA,CASSLGPIQETQYF,TGTGCCAGCAGCTTGGGACCAATCCAAGAGACCCAGTACTTC
NA,TRBV5-5,TRBJ1-2,NA,CASSLEVARIYGYTF,TGTGCCAGCAGCTTGGAGGTCGCGCGAATCTATGGCTACACCTTC
NA,TRBV5-1,TRBJ1-4,TRBD1,CASSFDRVGEKLFF,TGCGCCAGCAGCTTTGACAGGGTTGGCGAAAAACTGTTTTTT
NA,TRBV7-9,TRBJ2-2,NA,CASRANRADTGELFF,TGTGCCAGCAGAGCCAACAGGGCGGACACCGGGGAGCTGTTTTTT
NA,TRBV2,TRBJ2-5,TRBD1,CASTYGTVQETQYF,TGTGCCAGCACGTATGGGACAGTACAAGAGACCCAGTACTTC
NA,TRBV6-1,TRBJ1-2,NA,CASSEETNTNYGYTF,TGTGCCAGCAGTGAAGAGACAAATACTAACTATGGCTACACCTTC
NA,TRBV9,TRBJ2-5,NA,CASSVGGLGIPVQETQYF,TGTGCCAGCAGCGTAGGGGGTTTGGGGATACCCGTTCAAGAGACCCAGTACTTC
NA,TRBV19,TRBJ2-7,NA,CASSIRSNSRYEQYF,TGTGCCAGTAGTATTAGGTCAAACAGTCGCTACGAGCAGTACTTC
NA,TRBV7-2,TRBJ2-3,NA,CASSLAVLAPQYF,TGTGCCAGCAGCTTAGCGGTTCTAGCTCCGCAGTATTTT